These T cell receptor beta chains were read from a single sample in a study of tumor-infiltrating lymphocytes in localized non-small cell lung cancer. This table comes from immunoSEQ multiplex PCR, and its TCRdb copy is limited to in-frame clones, with some not included. The data hold roughly 11,000 clones, with roughly 84% observed a single time. The source material was lung tumor tissue. Every receptor here comes from a human donor with non-small cell lung cancer. Both conserved end residues are trimmed from each CDR3. The D gene is left open where the match is weak.

v_call	d_call	j_call	cdr3_aa
TRBV19	TRBD2	TRBJ2-1	ASSMTSGMVVNEQF
TRBV9	-	TRBJ2-3	ASSVGPQGADTQY
TRBV13	-	TRBJ1-1	ASSLVAGTLNTEAF
TRBV2	TRBD1	TRBJ2-7	ASSDGQGVSYEQY
TRBV28	TRBD1	TRBJ1-4	ASSTGTGGRNEKLF
TRBV19	-	TRBJ1-3	ASSSEPLIGGNTIY
TRBV7-2	-	TRBJ2-1	ASSFTGPNEQF
TRBV5-1	-	TRBJ2-3	ASSLELGVADTQY
TRBV9	-	TRBJ1-1	ASSDAQGGTGHTEAF
TRBV6-1	TRBD2	TRBJ2-5	ASSVTSGGAGETQY
TRBV5-1	-	TRBJ1-4	ASSSVGLDEKLF
TRBV28	TRBD1	TRBJ1-1	ASDREDTEAF
TRBV27	-	TRBJ2-7	ASRPPIGAMYEQY
TRBV5-1	TRBD2	TRBJ2-1	ASSLVTSGGDGNEQF
TRBV27	TRBD2	TRBJ2-1	ASSLWVAGSGDEQF
TRBV9	TRBD2	TRBJ2-3	ASSVTSGTSTDTQY
TRBV19	TRBD1	TRBJ2-3	ASSIEDGTEITDTQY
TRBV6-5	-	TRBJ2-2	ASSYPSGWNTGELF
TRBV6-1	TRBD2	TRBJ2-7	ASSEGPPGLANRYEQY
TRBV5-4	-	TRBJ2-2	ASSLGGGGLNTGELF
TRBV19	-	TRBJ1-5	ASSIWGNSNQPQH
TRBV27	TRBD2	TRBJ2-7	ASSPGTSGRAYEQY
TRBV7-9	-	TRBJ1-1	ASSLRGGDEAF
TRBV7-2	-	TRBJ1-2	ASSSPRAYGYT
TRBV7-2	TRBD2	TRBJ2-7	ASSLKAGGPREQY
TRBV14	-	TRBJ2-7	ASSQDRSYEQY
TRBV5-5	-	TRBJ1-4	ASSLVLGGGEKLF
TRBV5-1	TRBD2	TRBJ2-3	ASSSTGLATDTQY
TRBV6-1	TRBD1	TRBJ1-6	ASSVGQSERISPLH
TRBV27	TRBD2	TRBJ2-3	ASSLRGRAADTQY
TRBV20-1	-	TRBJ1-1	SASETEAF
TRBV10-1	-	TRBJ1-5	ASTTGTPLGENQPQH
TRBV19	TRBD2	TRBJ2-1	ASSAASGVNNEQF
TRBV5-4	TRBD1	TRBJ1-3	ASSLGQGASGNTIY
TRBV10-3	-	TRBJ1-5	AISESEDQPQH
TRBV5-4	TRBD1	TRBJ1-4	ASSLGQGMDEKLF
TRBV10-2	-	TRBJ2-2	ASSEVAPAGELF
TRBV11-2	-	TRBJ2-7	ASSSTSTGIIAYEQY
TRBV4-1	-	TRBJ2-7	ASSQDPGSYEQY
TRBV2	-	TRBJ1-5	ASREGMGPQH
TRBV28	-	TRBJ2-7	ASSPRRKEREQY
TRBV6-5	TRBD1	TRBJ1-2	ASGIPGQGSYGYT
TRBV25-1	-	TRBJ2-3	ASSESRLAGTDTQY
TRBV4-3	-	TRBJ1-2	ASSQGQSLNYGYT